A selection of T cell receptor beta chains follows, all from one sample in a study of beta chain features in type 1 diabetes. Assay used: immunoSEQ multiplex PCR; TCRdb lists only in-frame clones, some missing. Of a few hundred thousand clones listed, over 9% are singletons. The sample was central memory CD4+ T cells from blood. Receptor source: a man aged 25 to 40 with type 1 diabetes. The CDR3 runs from the conserved cysteine through the conserved F or W. D genes are given only for firm matches. Size is stated for part of the rows, as once, few or many counts, or as a class when the clone is expanded.

TRBV6-6,TRBJ1-1,many,NA,CASSPEGGEWLF,TGTGCCAGCAGCCCGGAGGGGGGGGAGTGGCTCTTT
TRBV2,TRBJ2-7,NA,TRBD2,CASSSGTSAYEQYF,TGTGCCAGCAGCTCCGGGACTAGTGCCTACGAGCAGTACTTC
TRBV5-1,TRBJ2-1,NA,TRBD2,CASSAGTSGDNEQFF,TGCGCCAGCAGCGCTGGGACTAGCGGTGACAATGAGCAGTTCTTC
TRBV9,TRBJ1-2,NA,NA,CASSATVYPYGYTF,TGTGCCAGCAGCGCGACAGTCTACCCCTATGGCTACACCTTC
TRBV7-2,TRBJ2-7,few,TRBD2,CASSLRISGGSYEQYF,TGTGCCAGCAGCTTAAGGATAAGCGGGGGCTCCTACGAGCAGTACTTC
TRBV11-1,TRBJ2-1,NA,TRBD1,CASSFRGNNEQFF,TGTGCCAGCAGCTTCAGGGGGAATAATGAGCAGTTCTTC
TRBV7-2,TRBJ2-1,few,TRBD2,CASSRGLAGGRNEQFF,TGTGCCAGCAGCCGCGGACTAGCGGGAGGAAGGAATGAGCAGTTCTTC
TRBV25-1,TRBJ1-1,few,NA,CASSERGARSTEAFF,TGTGCCAGCAGTGAACGGGGGGCACGGAGCACTGAAGCTTTCTTT
TRBV11-2,TRBJ2-7,NA,TRBD1,CASNTGAYEQYF,TGTGCCAGCAACACAGGGGCCTACGAGCAGTACTTC
TRBV5-4,TRBJ2-1,many,TRBD1,CASSFHRGDEQFF,TGTGCCAGCAGCTTTCACAGGGGCGATGAGCAGTTCTTC
TRBV6-6,TRBJ1-2,few,NA,CASSYSSRNGYTF,TGTGCCAGCAGTTACTCGAGTCGGAATGGCTACACCTTC